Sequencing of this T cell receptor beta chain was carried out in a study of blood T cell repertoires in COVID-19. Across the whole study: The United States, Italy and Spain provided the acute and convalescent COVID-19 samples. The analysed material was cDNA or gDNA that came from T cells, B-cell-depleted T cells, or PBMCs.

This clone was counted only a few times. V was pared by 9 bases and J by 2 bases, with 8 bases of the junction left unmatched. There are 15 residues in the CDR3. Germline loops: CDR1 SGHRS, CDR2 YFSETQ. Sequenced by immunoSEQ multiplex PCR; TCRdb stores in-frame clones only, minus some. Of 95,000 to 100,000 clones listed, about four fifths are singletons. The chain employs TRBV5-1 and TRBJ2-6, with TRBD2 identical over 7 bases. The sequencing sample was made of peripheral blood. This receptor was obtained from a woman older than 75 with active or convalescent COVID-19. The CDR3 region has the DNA TGCGCCACCCTCCCTGGGGGGGCTGGGGCCAACGTCCTGACTTTC. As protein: CATLPGGAGANVLTF.